A selection of T cell receptor beta chains follows, all from one sample in a study of shared clonotypes between healthy human individuals. The protocol was immunoSEQ multiplex PCR, while the TCRdb copy is restricted to in-frame clones and leaves out a portion. In the table there are more than 1.2 million clones, approximately 98.5% of which are singletons. The sample taken for sequencing was naive CD4+ T cells sorted from blood. These receptor sequences come from a man aged 30-40 years in good health. The CDR3 runs from the conserved cysteine through the conserved F or W. The D gene is left open where the match is weak. Clone size is given for some rows only: seen once, a few or many times, or a class if the clone is expanded.

d_call: .
v_call: TRBV7-9
clone_size: .
j_call: TRBJ1-1
cdr3_aa: CASSSVWGNTEAFF
cdr3_nt: TGTGCCAGCAGCTCCGTCTGGGGTAACACTGAAGCTTTCTTT

d_call: .
v_call: TRBV5-1
clone_size: .
j_call: TRBJ2-7
cdr3_aa: CASSLDATARYEQYF
cdr3_nt: TGCGCCAGCAGCTTGGATGCGACGGCTAGATACGAGCAGTACTTC

d_call: .
v_call: TRBV10-3
clone_size: .
j_call: TRBJ2-1
cdr3_aa: CAISRGLGDNEQFF
cdr3_nt: TGTGCCATCAGTCGGGGACTGGGAGACAATGAGCAGTTCTTC

d_call: .
v_call: TRBV5-1
clone_size: .
j_call: TRBJ1-1
cdr3_aa: CASSLIGFPGEAFF
cdr3_nt: TGCGCCAGCAGCTTGATCGGCTTCCCGGGAGAAGCTTTCTTT

d_call: .
v_call: TRBV20-1
clone_size: .
j_call: TRBJ2-5
cdr3_aa: CSATLQETQYF
cdr3_nt: TGCAGTGCTACCCTTCAAGAGACCCAGTACTTC

d_call: TRBD2
v_call: TRBV2
clone_size: .
j_call: TRBJ2-7
cdr3_aa: CASGTSGYSYEQYF
cdr3_nt: TGTGCCAGCGGGACTAGCGGGTACTCCTACGAGCAGTACTTC

d_call: .
v_call: TRBV29-1
clone_size: .
j_call: TRBJ2-1
cdr3_aa: CSGIQGINEQFF
cdr3_nt: TGCAGCGGCATACAGGGAATTAATGAGCAGTTCTTC

d_call: TRBD1
v_call: TRBV15
clone_size: .
j_call: TRBJ2-7
cdr3_aa: CATSPGQGRENEQYF
cdr3_nt: TGTGCCACCAGTCCGGGACAGGGAAGGGAGAACGAGCAGTACTTC

d_call: TRBD1
v_call: TRBV7-9
clone_size: .
j_call: TRBJ1-4
cdr3_aa: CASSSGTGVGKLFF
cdr3_nt: TGTGCCAGCAGCTCCGGGACAGGGGTCGGGAAACTGTTTTTT

d_call: .
v_call: TRBV5-4
clone_size: .
j_call: TRBJ2-3
cdr3_aa: CASSGRPRSTDTQYF
cdr3_nt: TGTGCCAGCAGCGGGAGGCCAAGGTCCACAGATACGCAGTATTTT

d_call: .
v_call: TRBV2
clone_size: few
j_call: TRBJ2-2
cdr3_aa: CASSEVSGELFF
cdr3_nt: TGTGCCAGCAGTGAGGTATCCGGGGAGCTGTTTTTT

d_call: TRBD1
v_call: TRBV2
clone_size: .
j_call: TRBJ2-1
cdr3_aa: CASSRGPSTGGSYNEQFF
cdr3_nt: TGTGCCAGCAGCAGGGGGCCGTCCACAGGTGGCTCCTACAATGAGCAGTTCTTC

d_call: TRBD1
v_call: TRBV29-1
clone_size: .
j_call: TRBJ2-1
cdr3_aa: CSVQAGTGVNEQFF
cdr3_nt: TGCAGCGTTCAAGCCGGGACAGGGGTGAATGAGCAGTTCTTC

d_call: .
v_call: TRBV5-4
clone_size: once
j_call: TRBJ1-1
cdr3_aa: CASSSPLRGDTEAFF
cdr3_nt: TGTGCCAGCAGCTCCCCCCTCCGAGGCGACACTGAAGCTTTCTTT

d_call: TRBD1
v_call: TRBV6-6
clone_size: .
j_call: TRBJ2-3
cdr3_aa: CASSKSGQGATQYF
cdr3_nt: TGTGCCAGCAGTAAATCTGGACAGGGGGCTACGCAGTATTTT

d_call: .
v_call: TRBV7-9
clone_size: .
j_call: TRBJ2-1
cdr3_aa: CASSLQATAGEQFF
cdr3_nt: TGTGCCAGCAGCCTACAAGCGACCGCGGGGGAGCAGTTCTTC

d_call: .
v_call: TRBV18
clone_size: .
j_call: TRBJ2-3
cdr3_aa: CASSPPSVGPTSTDTQYF
cdr3_nt: TGTGCCAGCTCACCACCGTCGGTAGGCCCCACAAGCACAGATACGCAGTATTTT

d_call: .
v_call: TRBV6-1
clone_size: .
j_call: TRBJ2-7
cdr3_aa: CASSEAWTTYEQYF
cdr3_nt: TGTGCCAGCAGTGAAGCTTGGACCACCTACGAGCAGTACTTC

d_call: TRBD1
v_call: TRBV29-1
clone_size: .
j_call: TRBJ2-7
cdr3_aa: CSVDDHGTGGEQHF
cdr3_nt: TGCAGCGTTGACGACCACGGGACAGGGGGTGAGCAGCACTTC

d_call: .
v_call: TRBV10-3
clone_size: once
j_call: TRBJ1-2
cdr3_aa: CAIVEGLEGYGYTF
cdr3_nt: TGTGCCATAGTGGAAGGCCTCGAAGGGTATGGCTACACCTTC

d_call: .
v_call: TRBV7-9
clone_size: .
j_call: TRBJ1-1
cdr3_aa: CASSLYWPTNTEAFF
cdr3_nt: TGTGCCAGCAGCTTATACTGGCCTACGAACACTGAAGCTTTCTTT

d_call: .
v_call: TRBV5-4
clone_size: .
j_call: TRBJ2-5
cdr3_aa: CASSGNAVGETQYF
cdr3_nt: TGTGCCAGCAGCGGAAACGCGGTCGGGGAGACCCAGTACTTC

d_call: TRBD1
v_call: TRBV7-8
clone_size: .
j_call: TRBJ2-7
cdr3_aa: CASSLDDRGRHEQYF
cdr3_nt: TGTGCCAGCAGCTTAGACGACAGGGGGAGGCACGAGCAGTACTTC

d_call: TRBD1
v_call: TRBV28
clone_size: .
j_call: TRBJ1-1
cdr3_aa: CASSFEQGRSEAFF
cdr3_nt: TGTGCCAGCAGTTTCGAACAGGGGAGGTCTGAAGCTTTCTTT

d_call: TRBD1
v_call: TRBV20-1
clone_size: once
j_call: TRBJ1-2
cdr3_aa: CSAGTGDGYTF
cdr3_nt: TGCAGTGCCGGGACAGGGGATGGCTACACCTTC

d_call: .
v_call: TRBV28
clone_size: .
j_call: TRBJ1-2
cdr3_aa: CASSLRGALGYTF
cdr3_nt: TGTGCCAGCAGTTTAAGGGGGGCTCTAGGCTACACCTTC

d_call: TRBD2
v_call: TRBV29-1
clone_size: .
j_call: TRBJ2-1
cdr3_aa: CSVEGGGSYNEQFF
cdr3_nt: TGCAGCGTTGAGGGCGGGGGCTCCTACAATGAGCAGTTCTTC

d_call: TRBD1
v_call: TRBV6-5
clone_size: .
j_call: TRBJ1-5
cdr3_aa: CASSYRTGTNQPQHF
cdr3_nt: TGTGCCAGCAGTTACCGGACAGGGACAAATCAGCCCCAGCATTTT

d_call: TRBD2
v_call: TRBV5-1
clone_size: once
j_call: TRBJ2-4
cdr3_aa: CASSSTSGGAKNIQYF
cdr3_nt: TGCGCCAGCAGTTCGACTAGCGGAGGAGCCAAAAACATTCAGTACTTC

d_call: .
v_call: TRBV30
clone_size: .
j_call: TRBJ2-5
cdr3_aa: CAWSVTRGETQYF
cdr3_nt: TGTGCCTGGAGTGTAACCCGGGGAGAGACCCAGTACTTC

d_call: TRBD1
v_call: TRBV28
clone_size: .
j_call: TRBJ2-7
cdr3_aa: CASSFWAGGKAEQYF
cdr3_nt: TGTGCCAGCAGTTTTTGGGCAGGGGGTAAGGCCGAGCAGTACTTC

d_call: .
v_call: TRBV21-1
clone_size: .
j_call: TRBJ2-3
cdr3_aa: CASSKVGRGTSTDTQYF
cdr3_nt: .

d_call: .
v_call: TRBV6-5
clone_size: .
j_call: TRBJ2-2
cdr3_aa: CASSYVGESTGELFF
cdr3_nt: TGTGCCAGCAGTTACGTGGGAGAGTCAACCGGGGAGCTGTTTTTT

d_call: .
v_call: TRBV25-1
clone_size: once
j_call: TRBJ2-7
cdr3_aa: CASSEFGRNYEQYF
cdr3_nt: TGTGCCAGCAGTGAATTTGGACGTAACTACGAGCAGTACTTC

d_call: .
v_call: TRBV18
clone_size: .
j_call: TRBJ2-3
cdr3_aa: CASSPIQRPGGTQYF
cdr3_nt: TGTGCCAGCTCACCAATACAAAGGCCCGGGGGTACGCAGTATTTT

d_call: TRBD2
v_call: TRBV4-3
clone_size: .
j_call: TRBJ2-7
cdr3_aa: CASSHSGGSNEQYF
cdr3_nt: TGCGCCAGCAGCCATTCTGGCGGGAGTAACGAGCAGTACTTC

d_call: TRBD1
v_call: TRBV19
clone_size: .
j_call: TRBJ1-1
cdr3_aa: CASRTDRTGRDEAFF
cdr3_nt: TGTGCCAGTAGGACCGACCGGACAGGGAGAGATGAAGCTTTCTTT